These 27 T cell receptor beta chains were all obtained from the same sample, sequenced in a study of T cells in women clearing cervical HPV infection. Sequencing was performed with immunoSEQ multiplex PCR; in TCRdb, only in-frame clones are kept and a portion is missing. Recorded for this sample: 20,000 to 25,000 clones. The sample comprised blood buffy coat. Receptor source: a woman between 18 and 70 years old with a cervical HPV16 infection that either progressed to CIN3+ or cleared (not recorded which).

As concerns this clone: The read falls 3 residues short of the CDR3 end, and the missing part is taken from the germline J gene. The chain has TRBV5-6 and TRBJ1-2; D might be TRBD1 (6 bases). V dropped 4 bases and J dropped 4 bases, with 14 bases sitting between them. Germline values: CDR1 SGHDT, CDR2 YYEEEE. This CDR3 is built from 14 residues. The CDR3 region is CASSADRRGYGYTF. Incomplete CDR3 DNA: TGTGCCAGCAGCGCGGACAGACGTGGCTATGGC.

As for this clone: The read finishes 3 residues shy of the CDR3 end, and the germline J gene is used to complete it. This chain joins TRBV19 and TRBJ1-5; D uncertain. This CDR3 is 18 amino acids long. Trimming cost V 6 bases and J 1 base, with 22 bases left between them. The V gene's germline CDR1 is LNHDA and CDR2 SQIVND (reference sequence). The CDR3 loop reads CASRYNGLSPSSNQPQHF. The CDR3 DNA, read in part, is TGTGCCAGTAGGTATAATGGACTTAGTCCATCCAGCAATCAGCCC.

A word on this clone: Sequencing ends 3 residues short of the CDR3 end; the germline J gene provides the rest. This rearrangement joins TRBV5-6 to TRBJ1-2; the match to TRBD1 covers 7 bases. CDR3 size: 15 residues. The germline CDR1 and CDR2 sequences are SGHDT and YYEEEE. The CDR3 spells CASSPLGQGGDTYTF. The part of the CDR3 DNA that was read is TGTGCCAGCAGCCCACTTGGCCAGGGGGGAGATACC.

Comments on this clone: The observed sequence ends 3 residues before the CDR3 terminus, with the missing tail filled in from the germline J gene. The chain has TRBV19 and TRBJ2-5, with TRBD2 as a possible D gene (7 bases). Per germline, CDR1 LNHDA and CDR2 SQIVND (reference sequence). V was shortened by 7 bases and J by 5 bases, with 20 bases between the two germline ends. This CDR3 is built from 15 residues. CDR3 residues: CASTLSSGGRETQYF. The covered CDR3 bases are TGTGCCAGTACCCTCTCATCGGGGGGCCGGGAGACC.

With respect to this clone: The read terminates 3 residues ahead of where the CDR3 ends, so the germline J gene completes it. This chain links TRBV7-8 with TRBJ1-5, with D hard to call. V was pared by 2 bases and J by 5 bases, with 10 bases between. The CDR3 has 14 residues. Germline-derived CDR1 and CDR2 are SGHVS and FQNEAQ. The CDR3 protein is CASSLPADYQPQHF. The sequenced part of the CDR3 DNA is TGTGCCAGCAGCTTACCGGCAGACTATCAGCCC.

As for this clone: The read ends 3 residues shy of where the CDR3 ends; the end is completed using the germline J gene. The chain is built from TRBV7-3 and TRBJ2-3, with 12 bases fitting TRBD2. This CDR3 has 18 residues. Germline CDR1 is SGHTA and CDR2 is FQGTGA. CDR3 amino acids: CASSLRGLAGGPEETQYF. The sequenced CDR3 bases are TGTGCCAGCAGCTTAAGAGGGCTAGCGGGAGGGCCGGAGGAGACG.

Points on this clone: The read terminates 3 residues before the CDR3 end, so the remaining end is supplied by the germline J gene. The genes are TRBV30 and TRBJ2-2; 7 nucleotides line up with TRBD1. The CDR3 loop spans 15 amino acids. From germline, CDR1 is GTSNPN and CDR2 SVGIG (reference sequence). The CDR3 spells CAWSVRGGGNSPLFF. CDR3 bases read: TGTGCCTGGAGTGTACGAGGGGGCGGAAATTCACCG.

Concerning this clone: The DNA ends 3 residues before the CDR3 does, and the rest of the CDR3 is filled in from the germline J gene. The V call is TRBV30, the J call TRBJ1-2; 8 bases line up with TRBD1. Germline loops: CDR1 GTSNPN, CDR2 SVGIG (reference sequence). This CDR3 has 17 residues. J gave up 4 bases and V 1 base, and 14 bases lay outside the gene matches. Incomplete CDR3 DNA: TGTGCCTGGAGTGGCTCCTCCTCAGACAGGGGAGGCTATGGC. Amino acids: CAWSGSSSDRGGYG. The full CDR3 protein reads CAWSGSSSDRGGYGYTF.

To note about this clone: At one of its ends the junction is not consistent with the germline gene, which may arise from a read error. The CDR3 is cut off 3 residues early in the read; its end comes from the germline J gene. The chain has TRBV4-2 and TRBJ2-2, with 8 bases fitting TRBD1. CDR1 is LGHNA and CDR2 is YNFKEQ in the germline V gene. The CDR3 totals 17 residues. Incomplete CDR3 DNA: TGCGCCAGCATACAACACCCCGACAGGGGCCGCTTGAAAGAG. It is translated as CASIQHPDRGRLKE. The whole CDR3 protein is CASIQHPDRGRLKELFF.

Details on this clone: With the read ending 3 residues before the CDR3 end, the germline J gene is used to fill in that end. V usage is TRBV7-2 and J usage is TRBJ2-3, with D tentatively TRBD2 (5 bases). The CDR3 length is 12 residues. Looked up from germline, CDR1 is SGHTA and CDR2 is FQGNSA. Between the trimmed V and J ends, which lost 5 bases and 8 bases, there was a span of 11 bases. The CDR3 bases that were read are TGTGCCAGCAGCCGAGGGTTTGCTACG. It translates to CASSRGFAT. The CDR3 in its entirety is CASSRGFATQYF. The full variable domain, completed using reference TRBV7-2 and TRBJ2-3, is GAGVSQSPSNKVTEKGKDVELRCDPISGHTALYWYRQSLGQGLEFLIYFQGNSAPDKSGLPSDRFSAERTGGSVSTLTIQRTQQEDSAVYLCASSRGFATQYFGPGTRLTVL.

Regarding this clone: With the read ending 3 residues before the CDR3 end, the germline J gene is used to fill in that end. This chain uses TRBV28 with TRBJ2-5, with TRBD2 matching 9 bases. V lost 3 bases, J lost 2 bases, and 4 bases stayed unmatched. The CDR3 extends over 15 amino acids. Per germline, CDR1 MDHEN and CDR2 SYDVKM. This chain's CDR3 is CASSFELAGQETQYF. CDR3 DNA, as far as it was read: TGTGCCAGCAGTTTTGAGCTAGCGGGACAAGAGACC. Based on the CDR3 plus reference TRBV28 and TRBJ2-5, the full variable domain is DVKVTQSSRYLVKRTGEKVFLECVQDMDHENMFWYRQDPGLGLRLIYFSYDVKMKEKGDIPEGYSVSREKKERFSLILESASTNQTSMYLCASSFELAGQETQYFGPGTRLLVL.

Points on this clone: From the germline J gene comes the end of the CDR3, since the read stops 3 residues before it. This chain joins TRBV6-2 or TRBV6-3 and TRBJ1-1; TRBD1 matches at 7 bases. Germline V lookup: CDR1 MNHEY, CDR2 SVGEGT. The length of the CDR3 is 12 residues. V shed 7 bases, J shed 7 bases, and the junction held 6 bases outside the gene matches. The CDR3 DNA, read in part, is TGTGCCAGCACCCCACAGGGGAATGAA. It codes for CASTPQGNE. The complete CDR3 reads CASTPQGNEAFF.

Comment on this clone: The read ends 3 residues before the CDR3 terminus; that terminus is restored from the germline J gene. The chain links TRBV7-3 to TRBJ2-1, with 10 positions matching TRBD1. CDR3 length: 15 amino acids. V was clipped by 5 bases and J by 8 bases; unmatched bases: 9. The germline V gene encodes CDR1 SGHTA and CDR2 FQGTGA. The CDR3 here is CASSPSRTGGHEQFF. The DNA read from the CDR3 is TGTGCCAGCAGCCCCTCGAGGACAGGGGGTCATGAG.

In regard to this clone: The sequence runs out 3 residues before the end of the CDR3; the remainder is reconstructed from the germline J gene. The chain has TRBV30 and TRBJ1-5, with 7 bases fitting TRBD1. Germline trimming cut 0 bases from V and 2 bases from J; bases unmatched to any gene: 13. This CDR3 has 18 amino acids. Germline lookup yields CDR1 GTSNPN and CDR2 SVGIG (reference sequence). The CDR3 sequence: CAWSVRRQGGIGNQPQHF. CDR3 DNA (partial): TGTGCCTGGAGTGTCCGTCGACAGGGAGGGATCGGCAATCAGCCC.

A remark on this clone: The CDR3 end is not reached by the read, which stops 3 residues before it; the germline J gene fills it in. The chain employs TRBV18 and TRBJ1-4; the D is unclear. The length of the CDR3 is 14 residues. Trimming shortened V by 6 bases and J by 6 bases, and 14 bases separated the two germline ends. Germline lookup yields CDR1 KGHSH and CDR2 LQKENI. The CDR3 bases that were read are TGTGCCAGCTCCCGGTCGGGTGGAGATGAAAAA. Amino acid sequence: CASSRSGGDEK. The entire CDR3 protein is CASSRSGGDEKLFF. Full variable domain (rest looked up from reference TRBV18 and TRBJ1-4): NAGVMQNPRHLVRRRGQEARLRCSPMKGHSHVYWYRQLPEEGLKFMVYLQKENIIDESGMPKERFSAEFPKEGPSILRIQQVVRGDSAAYFCASSRSGGDEKLFFGSGTQLSVL.

Concerning this clone: The CDR3 end is not reached by the read, which stops 3 residues before it; the germline J gene fills it in. This chain connects TRBV5-4 to TRBJ2-3; 9 bases are a match to TRBD1. The V segment lost 3 bases and the J segment 3 bases; nucleotides outside the gene matches: 5. Germline V CDR1 and CDR2: SGHNT, YYREEE (reference sequence). CDR3 length: 15 residues. The CDR3 bases that were read are TGTGCCAGCAGCTCCGGACAGGGGAGGACAGATACG. This gives the protein CASSSGQGRTDT. The CDR3 reads in full as CASSSGQGRTDTQYF.

As regards this clone: The CDR3 end is not reached by the read, which stops 3 residues before it; the germline J gene fills it in. This chain joins TRBV7-2 and TRBJ2-2; D is possibly TRBD1 (5 bases). CDR1 is SGHTA, CDR2 FQGNSA, per germline. The germline V and J ends were trimmed by 5 bases and 5 bases, with 15 bases remaining between them. The CDR3 sequence is 15 residues long. The CDR3 bases that were read are TGTGCCAGCAGCCCAATTGGGGCGCGAACCGGGGAG. Translated: CASSPIGARTGE. The CDR3, in full, reads CASSPIGARTGELFF.

As regards this clone: The CDR3 extends 3 residues past the end of the read, so its final part is completed from the germline J gene. The chain links TRBV19 to TRBJ2-1, with 11 positions matching TRBD2. The CDR3 extends over 16 amino acids. Germline assignment: CDR1 LNHDA and CDR2 SQIVND (reference sequence). V shed 8 bases, J shed 0 bases, and the junction held 6 bases outside the gene matches. Partial CDR3 DNA: TGTGCCAGTGGTGCACTAGCGGGAGACTCCTACAATGAG. This codes for CASGALAGDSYNE. The full-length CDR3 reads as CASGALAGDSYNEQFF. The full variable domain, completed using reference TRBV19 and TRBJ2-1, is DGGITQSPKYLFRKEGQNVTLSCEQNLNHDAMYWYRQDPGQGLRLIYYSQIVNDFQKGDIAEGYSVSREKKESFPLTVTSAQKNPTAFYLCASGALAGDSYNEQFFGPGTRLTVL.

A note on this clone: Coverage ceases 3 residues before the CDR3 finishes, and the germline J gene fills in the end. The chain carries TRBV7-9 and TRBJ2-5; 8 nucleotides line up with TRBD1. The CDR3 runs 15 residues. With 6 bases clipped from V and 4 bases from J, the junction kept 10 bases outside the gene matches. Looked up from germline, CDR1 is SEHNR and CDR2 is FQNEAQ (reference sequence). The CDR3 DNA, read in part, is TGTGCCAGCAGTCCGCCGGGACAGGCCCCAGAGACC. This gives the protein CASSPPGQAPET. The full CDR3 is CASSPPGQAPETQYF.

In regard to this clone: Read data end 3 residues before the CDR3 end; the end is taken from the germline J gene. This sequence joins TRBV29-1 and TRBJ2-3, with 7 nucleotides matching TRBD2. The CDR3 has 13 residues. The V gene's germline CDR1 is SQVTM and CDR2 ANQGSEA. The J segment lost 1 base and the V segment lost 3 bases, leaving 1 base of the junction unmatched. The CDR3 loop reads CSVEGGGTDTQYF. The covered CDR3 bases are TGCAGCGTTGAGGGGGGGGGCACAGATACG.

Concerning this clone: The read ends 3 residues early relative to the CDR3; the germline J gene fills the gap. The V call is TRBV30, the J call TRBJ1-2, with 9 bases aligning to TRBD1. The CDR3 length is 13 residues. Germline V lookup: CDR1 GTSNPN, CDR2 SVGIG (reference sequence). CDR3 DNA, as far as it was read: TGTGCCTGGAGTGGGACAGGGGTTAATGAC. This codes for CAWSGTGVND. The whole CDR3 reads CAWSGTGVNDYTF.

Remarks on this clone: The read ends 3 residues early relative to the CDR3; the germline J gene fills the gap. This sequence joins TRBV5-1 and TRBJ1-1; TRBD1 is a possible D gene (5 bases). The CDR3 sequence is 14 residues long. The germline CDR1 and CDR2 sequences are SGHRS and YFSETQ. CDR3 protein: CASSSAGPQVGAFF. The sequenced part of the CDR3 DNA is TGCGCCAGCAGCTCTGCGGGGCCCCAGGTTGGT.

Comment on this clone: The CDR3 end falls 3 residues outside the read, so it is completed with the germline J gene. The chain carries TRBV2 and TRBJ2-7, with D tentatively TRBD1 (6 bases). Germline CDR1 and CDR2: SNHLY and FYNNEI. This CDR3 is 12 amino acids long. Trimming cost V 6 bases and J 3 bases, with 9 bases left between them. Incomplete CDR3 DNA: TGTGCCAGCAGGACAGGCGTCTACGAG. Protein: CASRTGVYE. The entire CDR3 protein reads CASRTGVYEQYF.

Worth noting for this clone: The read falls 3 residues short of the CDR3 end, and the missing part is taken from the germline J gene. The chain couples TRBV6-2 or TRBV6-3 to TRBJ1-5; a possible D gene is TRBD1 (5 bases). The germline V and J ends were trimmed by 1 base and 2 bases, with 15 bases remaining between them. The CDR3 loop spans 17 amino acids. Germline lookup yields CDR1 MNHEY and CDR2 SVGEGT. The DNA read from the CDR3 is TGTGCCAGCAGTTACTTGGAAGGGGCCTCGGGCAATCAGCCC. Residues: CASSYLEGASGNQP. The whole CDR3 region reads CASSYLEGASGNQPQHF.

Comments on this clone: Mismatch with germline at one junction end may stem from a read error. The read ends 3 residues shy of where the CDR3 ends; the end is completed using the germline J gene. This specimen includes other DNA sequences encoding the same CDR3. V gene TRBV20-1 combines with J gene TRBJ1-3; D might be TRBD1 (5 bases). The CDR3 totals 15 residues. Germline assignment: CDR1 DFQATT and CDR2 SNEGSKA (reference sequence). The sequenced CDR3 bases are TGCAGTGCTAGAGATCTGCGGGGGACTGGAAACACA. Translation: CSARDLRGTGNT. The whole CDR3 sequence reads CSARDLRGTGNTIYF.

With regard to this clone: The CDR3 is cut off 3 residues early in the read; its end comes from the germline J gene. The chain links TRBV5-1 to TRBJ2-4; the match to TRBD2 covers 7 bases. The CDR3 contains 15 residues. Germline V CDR1 and CDR2: SGHRS, YFSETQ. CDR3 sequence: CASSLAGAGSETQYF. The DNA read from the CDR3 is TGCGCCAGCAGCTTGGCGGGAGCGGGATCAGAGACT.

CDR3 protein: CASSPREQATTGELFF. Partial CDR3 DNA: TGTGCCAGCTCACCGAGGGAACAGGCGACCACCGGGGAG. This sequence joins TRBV18 and TRBJ2-2, with D perhaps TRBD1 or TRBD2 (5 bases each). With the read ending 3 residues before the CDR3 end, the germline J gene is used to fill in that end. V was clipped by 3 bases and J by 4 bases, with 15 bases between them. Germline V gene data show CDR1 as KGHSH and CDR2 as LQKENI. The CDR3 is made up of 16 amino acids.